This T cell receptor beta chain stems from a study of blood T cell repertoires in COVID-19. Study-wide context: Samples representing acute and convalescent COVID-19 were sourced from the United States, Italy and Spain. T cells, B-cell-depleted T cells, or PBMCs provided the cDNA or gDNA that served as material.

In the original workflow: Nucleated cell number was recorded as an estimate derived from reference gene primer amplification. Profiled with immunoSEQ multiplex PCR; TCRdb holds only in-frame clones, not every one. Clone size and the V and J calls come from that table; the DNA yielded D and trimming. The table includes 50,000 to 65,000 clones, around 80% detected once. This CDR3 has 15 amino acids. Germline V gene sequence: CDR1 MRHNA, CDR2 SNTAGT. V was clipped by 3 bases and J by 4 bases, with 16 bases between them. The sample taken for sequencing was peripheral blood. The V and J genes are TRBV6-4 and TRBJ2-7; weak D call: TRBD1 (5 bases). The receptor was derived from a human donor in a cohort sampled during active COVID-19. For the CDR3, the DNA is TGTGCCAGCAGTGATTGGGCCCAGGGTAGATACGAGCAGTACTTC. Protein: CASSDWAQGRYEQYF.